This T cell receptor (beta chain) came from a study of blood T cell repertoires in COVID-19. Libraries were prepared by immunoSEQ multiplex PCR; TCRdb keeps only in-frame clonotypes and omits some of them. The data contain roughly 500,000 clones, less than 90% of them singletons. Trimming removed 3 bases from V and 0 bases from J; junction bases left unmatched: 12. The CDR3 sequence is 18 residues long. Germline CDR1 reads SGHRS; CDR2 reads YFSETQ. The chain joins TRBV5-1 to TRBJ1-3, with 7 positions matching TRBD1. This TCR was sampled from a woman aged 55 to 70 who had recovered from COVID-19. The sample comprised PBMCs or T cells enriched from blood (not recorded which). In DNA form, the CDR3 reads TGCGCCAGCAGCTCCGACCCCGGGACAGTTTACTCTGGAAACACCATATATTTT. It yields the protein CASSSDPGTVYSGNTIYF. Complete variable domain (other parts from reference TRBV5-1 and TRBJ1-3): KAGVTQTPRYLIKTRGQQVTLSCSPISGHRSVSWYQQTPGQGLQFLFEYFSETQRNKGNFPGRFSGRQFSNSRSEMNVSTLELGDSALYLCASSSDPGTVYSGNTIYFGEGSWLTVV.